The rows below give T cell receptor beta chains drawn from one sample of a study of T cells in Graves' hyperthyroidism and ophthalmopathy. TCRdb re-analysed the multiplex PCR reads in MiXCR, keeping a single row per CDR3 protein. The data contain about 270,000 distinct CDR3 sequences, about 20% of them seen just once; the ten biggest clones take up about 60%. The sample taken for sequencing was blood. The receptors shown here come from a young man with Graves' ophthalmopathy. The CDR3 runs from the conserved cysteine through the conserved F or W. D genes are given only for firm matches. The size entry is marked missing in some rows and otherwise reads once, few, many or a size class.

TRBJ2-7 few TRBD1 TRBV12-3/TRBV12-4 TGTGCCAGCAGTCCTTGGGGGACAGGGATTTACGAGCAGTACTTC CASSPWGTGIYEQYF
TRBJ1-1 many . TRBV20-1 TGCAGTGCTAGAGAGGGGGGGCAGATTGAAGCTTTCTTT CSAREGGQIEAFF
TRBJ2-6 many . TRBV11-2 TGTGCCAGCACCCATGGGGGGGGCGCCGGGGCCAACGTCCTGACTTTC CASTHGGGAGANVLTF
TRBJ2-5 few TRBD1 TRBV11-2 TGTGCCAGCAGCTACGGGACAGTCCAAGAGACCCAGTACTTC CASSYGTVQETQYF
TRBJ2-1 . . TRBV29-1 TGCAGCGGGACATACTACAATGAGCAGCTCTTC CSGTYYNEQLF
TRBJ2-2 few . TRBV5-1 TGCGCCAGCAGCTTGGGGCGGGGAGCGAACACCGGGGAGCTGTTTTTT CASSLGRGANTGELFF
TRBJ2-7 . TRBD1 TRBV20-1 TGCAGTGCAACCGGGACAGGGAGGGGGGAGCAGTACTTC CSATGTGRGEQYF
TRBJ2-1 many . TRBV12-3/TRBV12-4 TGTGCCAGCAGTTCCTACGTCTACTCCTACAATGAGCAGTTCTTC CASSSYVYSYNEQFF
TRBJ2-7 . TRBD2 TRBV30 TGTGCCTGGAGTAAGTCGGCTCGGGGGGACGAGCAGTACTTC CAWSKSARGDEQYF
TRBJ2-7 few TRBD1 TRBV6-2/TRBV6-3 TGTGCCACCAGGGACGACGTGAGACAGGGGTTTTCTTACGAGCAGTACTTC CATRDDVRQGFSYEQYF
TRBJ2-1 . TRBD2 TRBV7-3 TGTGCCAGCAGCTTAGAAGGCCCACAAACTAGCGGGAGGGCCCCAGATGAGCAGTTCTTC CASSLEGPQTSGRAPDEQFF
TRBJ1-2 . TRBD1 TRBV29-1 TGCAGCGTCGTAGGACAGGCCCCAAACTATGGCTACACCTTC CSVVGQAPNYGYTF
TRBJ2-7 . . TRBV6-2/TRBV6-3 TGTGCCAGCAGTCCCTTGAGGACGTTCGCCTACGAGCAGTACTTC CASSPLRTFAYEQYF
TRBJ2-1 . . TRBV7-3 TGTGCCAGCAGCTCTAACAGGGACCATGAGCAGTTCTTC CASSSNRDHEQFF
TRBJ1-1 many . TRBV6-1 TGTGCCAGCAGTTTTTCCTCGAACACTGAAGCTTTCTTT CASSFSSNTEAFF
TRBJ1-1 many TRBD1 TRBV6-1 TGTGCCAGCCCCGGTGTGATACAGGGGGACACTGAAGCTTTCTTT CASPGVIQGDTEAFF
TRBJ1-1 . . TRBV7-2 TGTGCCAGCAGCTTTAGTTTCGGGGCGCAGGGATCAGCTTTCTTT CASSFSFGAQGSAFF
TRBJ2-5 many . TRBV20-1 TGCAGTGCTAGAGACAGGGATATGGCACTGGAGACCCAGTACTTC CSARDRDMALETQYF
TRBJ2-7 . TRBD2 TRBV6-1 TGTGCCAGTAATAGCGGGAGGGTCTACGAGCAGTACTTC CASNSGRVYEQYF
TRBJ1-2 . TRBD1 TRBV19 TGTGCCAGTAGTGCCCGGGACAGGGATCTTAACTATGGCTACACCTTC CASSARDRDLNYGYTF
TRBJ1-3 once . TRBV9 TGTGCCAGCAGCGCCCCCCAGGGCTCTGGAAACACCATATATTTT CASSAPQGSGNTIYF
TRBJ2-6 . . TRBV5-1 TGCGCCAGCAGGATGCGGGGTATAGTCTCTGGGGCCAACGTCCTGACTTTC CASRMRGIVSGANVLTF
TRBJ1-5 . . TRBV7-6 TGTGCCAGCAGCTTAGGAGGAGACAATCAGCCCCAGCATTTT CASSLGGDNQPQHF
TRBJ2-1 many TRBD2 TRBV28 TGTGCAAGCAGTGGCGCGGGAGTATACAATGAGCAGTTCTTC CASSGAGVYNEQFF
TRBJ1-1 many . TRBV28 TGTGCCAGCAGCTTACGGGAGGGAGTCGGGAACACTGAAGCTTTCTTT CASSLREGVGNTEAFF
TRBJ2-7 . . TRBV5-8 TGTGCCAGCAGCCTCCAGGGGGGAGGTCCGTCCGAGCAGTACTTC CASSLQGGGPSEQYF
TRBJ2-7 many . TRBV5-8 TGTGCCAGCAGCTTGGGGGGCGGTTACTACGAGCAGTACTTC CASSLGGGYYEQYF
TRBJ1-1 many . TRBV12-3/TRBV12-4 TGTGCCAGCACGGGGGCTCGGAACACTGAAGCTTTCTTT CASTGARNTEAFF
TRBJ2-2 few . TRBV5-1 TGCGCCAGCAGGGAAATACCTACCGGGGAGCTGTTTTTT CASREIPTGELFF
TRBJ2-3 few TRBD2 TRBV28 TGTGCCAGCAGTTTTGTTCTCAAAGTCCTAGCGGAACCTAGCACAGATACGCAGTATTTT CASSFVLKVLAEPSTDTQYF
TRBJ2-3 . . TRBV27 TGTGCCAGCAGTCGCGGGGCAGATACGCAGTATTTT CASSRGADTQYF
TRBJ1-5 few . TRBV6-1 TGTGCCAGCGGTATGGGGTTGGGAGATCAGCCCCAGCATTTT CASGMGLGDQPQHF
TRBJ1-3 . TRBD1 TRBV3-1 TGTGCCAGCAGACAGGGGACTGGAAACACCATATATTTT CASRQGTGNTIYF
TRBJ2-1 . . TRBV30 TGTGCCTGGAGTTCAAGCGCCCCTCGGGCGGAGCAGTTCTTC CAWSSSAPRAEQFF
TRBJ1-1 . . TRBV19 TGTGCCATATCTCAGGAAGAGAACACTGAAGCTTTCTTT CAISQEENTEAFF
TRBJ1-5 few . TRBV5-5 TGTGCCAGCAGCTTGTGGAGAGATCAGCCCCAGCATTTT CASSLWRDQPQHF
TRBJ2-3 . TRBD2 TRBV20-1 TGCAGTGCTAGCCCCCCGGGACTAGCGGGTAGGGATACGCAGTATTTT CSASPPGLAGRDTQYF
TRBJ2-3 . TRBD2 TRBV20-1 TGCAGTGCTAGGGGCGGGACTAGCGGGAGATTCGGCACAGATACGCAGTATTTT CSARGGTSGRFGTDTQYF
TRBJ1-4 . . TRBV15 TGTGCCACCAGCTCAGGGGTTTTTGAAAAACTGTTTTTT CATSSGVFEKLFF